This TCR beta chain is from a study of T cell repertoires in aging, cancer and after chemotherapy. Study context: Six age groups, ranging from 30 or younger to 70 or older, included the donors. Study-level findings and limits: Rebound thymic output was suggested by rising median generation probability during chemotherapy in each cancer cohort.

Multiplex touch-down PCR with TRB-A/B primers amplified rearranged V-D-J TRB sequences. Using its own MiXCR run on the multiplex PCR reads, TCRdb lists one record per CDR3 protein. The profile shows 2,000 or so distinct CDR3 sequences, approximately 28% of them singletons. Peripheral blood genomic DNA, not sorted cells or RNA, was the template. The CDR3 extends over 14 amino acids. Unmatched junction bases numbered 8, after V lost 6 bases and J lost 5 bases. The V gene's germline CDR1 is SQVTM and CDR2 ANQGSEA. A word on this clonotype: Its antigen is undetermined.

The TCR comes from a human donor with a solid tumor. V usage is TRBV29-1 and J usage is TRBJ2-2, with 8 bases aligning to TRBD1. Sequencing was performed on blood. CDR3: CSVMPGGATGELFF. The CDR3 DNA reads TGCAGCGTGATGCCAGGGGGCGCGACCGGGGAGCTGTTTTTT.